This T cell receptor beta chain was captured by sequencing in a study of T cells in Graves' hyperthyroidism and ophthalmopathy. Regarding the study as a whole: A 13 V-J model separated ophthalmopathy from stable hyperthyroidism.

There are a few counts of this clonotype. Its specificity is not known. RNA transcripts gave rise to amplified TCR beta CDR3 regions. First-round RT-PCR targeting the TCR CDR3 was performed with the HTBI primer set. MiXCR was run by TCRdb on the multiplex PCR reads, yielding one entry per CDR3 protein. The sample lists 800,000 or so distinct CDR3 sequences, roughly 37% occurring once. The CDR3 runs 14 residues. V was pared by 3 bases and J by 10 bases, with 9 bases of the junction left unmatched. Germline-derived CDR1 and CDR2 are SGHAT and FQNNGV. The chain joins TRBV11-2 to TRBJ1-3; 7 nucleotides line up with TRBD1. Sequenced: blood. The TCR originated in a young man with Graves' hyperthyroidism. CDR3: CASSLDRPAGTIYF. DNA for the CDR3: TGTGCCAGCAGCTTGGACAGGCCGGCCGGTACCATATATTTT.